The 11 T cell receptor beta chains below all came from one sample that was sequenced in a study of T cells after somatic rescue of genetic block. The method was immunoSEQ multiplex PCR; TCRdb's version includes in-frame clones alone and lacks a portion of them. The sample has about 67,000 clones; 92% are singletons. The sample taken for sequencing was peripheral blood mononuclear cells (PBMCs). The receptors shown here come from a man between 35 and 55 years old.

The chain recombines TRBV13 with TRBJ1-1, with D unclear. CDR3 length: 12 residues. Trimming shortened V by 5 bases and J by 0 bases, and 4 bases separated the two germline ends. CDR1 is PRHDT, CDR2 FYEKMQ, per germline (reference sequence). The CDR3: CASSVMNTEAFF. In nucleotides, the CDR3 is TGTGCCAGCAGCGTCATGAACACTGAAGCTTTCTTT.

The chain links TRBV9 to TRBJ2-7; D may match TRBD1 or TRBD2 (5 bases each). V was trimmed by 2 bases and J by 0 bases, leaving 12 bases between them. This CDR3 is 15 amino acids long. CDR1 and CDR2 from the germline V gene are SGDLS and YYNGEE. As DNA, the CDR3 is TGTGCCAGCAGCGTCACCCCGGGGCCCTCCTACGAGCAGTACTTC. This codes for CASSVTPGPSYEQYF.

This chain connects TRBV28 to TRBJ1-1; D remains unclear. Per the germline V gene, CDR1 is MDHEN and CDR2 is SYDVKM. The CDR3 consists of 13 residues. Trimming cost V 6 bases and J 0 bases, with 8 bases left between them. CDR3 bases: TGTGCCAGCAGCTGGACGGTGAACACTGAAGCTTTCTTT. Its protein is CASSWTVNTEAFF.

V gene TRBV7-9 combines with J gene TRBJ2-7, with 7 bases lining up with TRBD2. The germline gives CDR1 SEHNR, CDR2 FQNEAQ (reference sequence). V dropped 5 bases and J dropped 3; count of bases not matched to a gene: 10. The CDR3 covers 15 residues. Here the CDR3 reads CASSQRLGGNYEQYF. For the CDR3, the DNA is TGTGCCAGCAGCCAAAGGCTGGGGGGGAACTACGAGCAGTACTTC. The full variable domain, in which reference TRBV7-9 and TRBJ2-7 provide the parts outside the CDR3, is DTGVSQNPRHKITKRGQNVTFRCDPISEHNRLYWYRQTLGQGPEFLTYFQNEAQLEKSRLLSDRFSAERPKGSFSTLEIQRTEQGDSAMYLCASSQRLGGNYEQYFGPGTRLTVT.

The count of this clone is one. J is TRBJ1-2 and V is TRBV5-1; possible D gene TRBD1, 5 bases. CDR3 size: 13 residues. The V and J ends lost 7 bases and 11 bases respectively, with 21 bases between them. The V gene's germline CDR1 is SGHRS and CDR2 YFSETQ. Written as DNA, the CDR3 is TGCGCCAGCGCCATCGGGACGGGTGGGGGATACACCTTC. Protein product: CASAIGTGGGYTF.

The chain links TRBV7-9 to TRBJ1-1; D might be TRBD1 (5 bases). The V gene's germline CDR1 is SEHNR and CDR2 FQNEAQ (reference sequence). The CDR3 loop spans 15 amino acids. V dropped 1 base and J dropped 6 bases, with 15 bases sitting between them. The CDR3 sequence: CASSLVRGKSAEAFF. DNA of the CDR3: TGTGCCAGCAGCTTAGTAAGGGGAAAGTCGGCTGAAGCTTTCTTT.

This chain connects TRBV27 to TRBJ1-5; 7 bases agree with TRBD1. Losses at the gene ends were 6 bases for V and 6 bases for J; bases not matched to a gene: 8. CDR3 length: 14 residues. Germline V gene data show CDR1 as MNHEY and CDR2 as SMNVEV (reference sequence). Written as DNA, the CDR3 is TGTGCCAGCAGCCCTACAGGGGCCCGTCAGCCCCAGCATTTT. Translated, it gives CASSPTGARQPQHF.

The chain has TRBV4-3 and TRBJ2-1; maybe TRBD2 (5 bases). The CDR3 has 16 amino acids. Trimming removed 1 base at V and 6 bases at J, with 16 bases between. CDR1 is LGHNA and CDR2 is YSLEER in the germline V gene. CDR3 in DNA: TGCGCCAGCAGCCAAGGGTCTAGCAGGCCCCCCAATGAGCAGTTCTTC. Amino acid sequence: CASSQGSSRPPNEQFF.

This chain joins TRBV11-2 and TRBJ1-1; 7 positions agree with TRBD1. CDR1 is SGHAT, CDR2 FQNNGV, per germline. This CDR3 contains 14 residues. The J segment lost 4 bases and the V segment lost 5 bases, leaving 7 bases of the junction unmatched. The CDR3 loop reads CASSLEGASTEAFF. CDR3 in DNA: TGTGCCAGCAGCCTGGAGGGGGCTTCCACTGAAGCTTTCTTT.

The chain is built from TRBV5-4 and TRBJ2-1, with D unclear. The germline gives CDR1 SGHNT, CDR2 YYREEE (reference sequence). This CDR3 is built from 14 residues. V gave up 3 bases and J gave up 0 bases, with 7 bases separating them. The CDR3 region is CASSSSPSYNEQFF. Written as DNA, the CDR3 is TGTGCCAGCAGCTCCTCCCCCTCCTACAATGAGCAGTTCTTC.

The chain links TRBV11-2 to TRBJ2-5, with 7 bases identical to TRBD1. The J call may be mistaken, given a closer DNA end match to TRBJ2-7. The V gene's germline CDR1 is SGHAT and CDR2 FQNNGV. The CDR3 is 15 residues long. CDR3 sequence reads: CASSLRTGLTYEQYF. The CDR3 DNA sequence: TGTGCCAGCAGCTTAAGGACAGGTCTGACCTACGAGCAGTACTTC.